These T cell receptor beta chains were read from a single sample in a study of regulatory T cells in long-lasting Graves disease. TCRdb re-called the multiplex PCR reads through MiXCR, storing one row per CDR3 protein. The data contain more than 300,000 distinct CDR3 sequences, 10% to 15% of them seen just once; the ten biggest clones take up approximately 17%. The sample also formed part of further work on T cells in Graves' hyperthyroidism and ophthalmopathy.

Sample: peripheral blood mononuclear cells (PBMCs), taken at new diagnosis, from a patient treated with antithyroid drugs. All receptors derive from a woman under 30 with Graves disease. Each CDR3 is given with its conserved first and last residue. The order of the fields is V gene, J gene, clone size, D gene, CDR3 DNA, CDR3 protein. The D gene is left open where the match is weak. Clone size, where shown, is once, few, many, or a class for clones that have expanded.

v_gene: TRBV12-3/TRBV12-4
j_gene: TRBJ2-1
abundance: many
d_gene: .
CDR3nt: TGTGCCAGCAGCTTAGGGCTGGGTTCCTACAATGAGCAGTTCTTC
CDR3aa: CASSLGLGSYNEQFF

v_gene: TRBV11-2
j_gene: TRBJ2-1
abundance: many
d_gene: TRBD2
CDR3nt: TGTGCCAGCAGCCGGGGGACTAGCGGAAAAAGCTCCTACAATGAGCAGTTCTTC
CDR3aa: CASSRGTSGKSSYNEQFF

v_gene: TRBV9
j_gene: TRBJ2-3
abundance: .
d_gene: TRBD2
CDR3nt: TGTGCCAGCAGCGTCCCAAAGAGCGGGGGGGCCACAGATACGCAGTATTTT
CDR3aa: CASSVPKSGGATDTQYF

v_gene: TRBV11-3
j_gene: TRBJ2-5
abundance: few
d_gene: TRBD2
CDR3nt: TGTGCCAGCAGCTTAGATGGACAGCGGGAGTATGAGACCCAGTACTTC
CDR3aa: CASSLDGQREYETQYF

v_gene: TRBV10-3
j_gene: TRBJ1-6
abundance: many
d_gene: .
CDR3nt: TGTGCCATCCAGGGACCTGATTCACCCCTCCACTTT
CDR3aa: CAIQGPDSPLHF

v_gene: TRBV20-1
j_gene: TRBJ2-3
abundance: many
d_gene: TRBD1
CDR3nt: TGCAGTGCTAGAGATGTGGGACAGGTATTCACAGATACGCAGTATTTT
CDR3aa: CSARDVGQVFTDTQYF

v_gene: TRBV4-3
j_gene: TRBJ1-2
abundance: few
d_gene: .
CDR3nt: TGCGCCAGCAGCCAAGATCGTGGAGGCTATGGCTACACCTTC
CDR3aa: CASSQDRGGYGYTF

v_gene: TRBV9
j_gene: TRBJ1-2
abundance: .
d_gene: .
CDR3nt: TGTGCCAGCAGCGTAGATTTAGTCGCGGACTATGGCTACACCTTC
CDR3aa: CASSVDLVADYGYTF

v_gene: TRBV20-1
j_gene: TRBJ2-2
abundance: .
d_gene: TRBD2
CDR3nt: TGCAGTGCTAGAGATCGGCGGGAGGGAGGCACCGGGGAGCTGTTTTTT
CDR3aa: CSARDRREGGTGELFF

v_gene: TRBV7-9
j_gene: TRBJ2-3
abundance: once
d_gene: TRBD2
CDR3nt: TGTGCCAGCAGCGCGACTAGCGGGACATACACAGATACGCAGTATTTT
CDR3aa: CASSATSGTYTDTQYF

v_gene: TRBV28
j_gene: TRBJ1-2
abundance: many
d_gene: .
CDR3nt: TGTGCCAGCAGTTTCAGGGATGGCTACACCTTC
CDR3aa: CASSFRDGYTF

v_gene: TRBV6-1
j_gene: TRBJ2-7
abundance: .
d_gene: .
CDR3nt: TGTGCCAGCAGTGCCGGGACCTACCGCTACGAGCAGTACTTC
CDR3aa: CASSAGTYRYEQYF

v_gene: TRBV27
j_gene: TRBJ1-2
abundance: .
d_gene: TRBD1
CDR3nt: TGTGCCAGCAGATTACTCCGGGGACAGGGATATGGCTACACCTTC
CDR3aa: CASRLLRGQGYGYTF

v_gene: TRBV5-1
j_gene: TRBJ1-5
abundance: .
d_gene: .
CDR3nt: TGCGCCAGCAGCTTGGATTGGGGGCAGCCCCAGCATTTT
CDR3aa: CASSLDWGQPQHF

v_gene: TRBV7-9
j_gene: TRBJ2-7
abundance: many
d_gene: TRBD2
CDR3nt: TGTGCCAGCAGCCGGGGACTAGGGAGTTCCTACGAGCAGTACTTC
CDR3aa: CASSRGLGSSYEQYF

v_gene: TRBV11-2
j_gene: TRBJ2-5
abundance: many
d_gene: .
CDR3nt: TGTGCCAGCAGCTTAGTTAGCCAAGAGACCCAGTACTTC
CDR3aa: CASSLVSQETQYF

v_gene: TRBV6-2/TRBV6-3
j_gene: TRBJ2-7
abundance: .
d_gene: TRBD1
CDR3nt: TGTGCCAGCAGAAAGACAGGGGATTACGAGCAGTACTTC
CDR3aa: CASRKTGDYEQYF

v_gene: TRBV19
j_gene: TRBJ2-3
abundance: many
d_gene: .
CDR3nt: TGTGCCAGTAGTATAGATCCCAGCGGGCGTACAGATACGCAGTATTTT
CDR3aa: CASSIDPSGRTDTQYF

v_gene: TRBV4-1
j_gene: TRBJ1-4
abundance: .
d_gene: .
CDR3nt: TGCGCCAGCAGCCAAGATTTTCAATCCGGGCCTAGAGAGAATGAAAAACTGTTTTTT
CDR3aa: CASSQDFQSGPRENEKLFF

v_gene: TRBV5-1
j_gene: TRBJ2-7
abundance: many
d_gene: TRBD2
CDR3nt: TGCGCCAGCAGCCCGGACGGACTAGAATGGTACGAGCAGTACTTC
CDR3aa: CASSPDGLEWYEQYF

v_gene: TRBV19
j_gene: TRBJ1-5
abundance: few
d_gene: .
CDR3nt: TGTGCCAGTAGTCCCCCACAGTCAGGTCAGCCCCAGCATTTT
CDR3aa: CASSPPQSGQPQHF

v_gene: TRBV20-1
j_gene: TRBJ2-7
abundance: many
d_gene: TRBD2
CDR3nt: TGCAGTGCAGGCCGGACTAGCGGGTACAACTACGAGCAGTACTTC
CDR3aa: CSAGRTSGYNYEQYF

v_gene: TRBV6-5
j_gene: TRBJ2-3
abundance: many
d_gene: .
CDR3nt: TGTGCCAGCAGTTACTCGGGTGGCACAGATACGCAGTATTTT
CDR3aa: CASSYSGGTDTQYF

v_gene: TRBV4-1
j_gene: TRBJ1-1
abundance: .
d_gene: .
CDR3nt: TGCGCCAGCAGCCAATGGTTTGGGACAATAAATTCCGGAGCTTTCTTT
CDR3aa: CASSQWFGTINSGAFF

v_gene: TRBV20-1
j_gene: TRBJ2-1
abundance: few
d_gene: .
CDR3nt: TGCAGTGCTAGAGGGGTAGAGGACACTTACAATGAGCAGTTCTTC
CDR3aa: CSARGVEDTYNEQFF

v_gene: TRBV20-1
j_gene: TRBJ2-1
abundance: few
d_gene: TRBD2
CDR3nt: TGCAGTGCCCTACTCCGACTAGCGGAAAACCTCAATGAGCAGTTCTTC
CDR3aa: CSALLRLAENLNEQFF

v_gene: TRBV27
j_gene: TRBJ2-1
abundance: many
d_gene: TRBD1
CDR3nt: TGTGCCAGCAGTTTATATGGACAGGCGCTAAATGAGCAGTTCTTC
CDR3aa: CASSLYGQALNEQFF

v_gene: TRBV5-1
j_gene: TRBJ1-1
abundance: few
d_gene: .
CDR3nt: TGCGCCAGCAGCCCCCTGTTACCAGGAGGGGGGTTCAGCTCCACTGAAGCTTTCTTT
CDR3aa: CASSPLLPGGGFSSTEAFF

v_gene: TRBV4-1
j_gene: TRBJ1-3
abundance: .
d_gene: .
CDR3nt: TGCGCCAGCAGCCAAGGGGCCTACAGGGCCTCTGGAAACACCATATATTTT
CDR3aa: CASSQGAYRASGNTIYF

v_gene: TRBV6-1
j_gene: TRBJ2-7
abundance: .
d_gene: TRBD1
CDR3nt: TGTGCCAGCAGTCGTTTCGGACAGGGACGCTCCTACGAGCAGTACTTC
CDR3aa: CASSRFGQGRSYEQYF

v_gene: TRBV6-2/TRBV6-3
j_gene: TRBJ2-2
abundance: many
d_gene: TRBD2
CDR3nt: TGTGCCAGCAGTTACGGGGCTAGCGGGAGGAGGGAAGCCGGGGAGCTGTTTTTT
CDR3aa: CASSYGASGRREAGELFF

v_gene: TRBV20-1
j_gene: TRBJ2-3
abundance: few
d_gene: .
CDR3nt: TGCAGTGCTAGATCAGGCAACACAGATACGCAGTATTTT
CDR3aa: CSARSGNTDTQYF

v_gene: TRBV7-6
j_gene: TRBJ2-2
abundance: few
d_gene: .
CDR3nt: TGTGCCAGCAGCCCGTACGAGGATACGAACACCGGGGAGCTGTTTTTT
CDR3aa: CASSPYEDTNTGELFF

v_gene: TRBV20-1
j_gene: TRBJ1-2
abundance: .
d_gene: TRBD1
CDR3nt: TGCAGTGCTAGGAGACTAGGACAGGGCAATGGCTACACCTTC
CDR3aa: CSARRLGQGNGYTF

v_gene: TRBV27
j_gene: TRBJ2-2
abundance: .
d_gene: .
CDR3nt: TGTGCCAGCAGTCCAGACCTAGGAGCAGCCGGGGAGCTGTTTTTT
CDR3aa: CASSPDLGAAGELFF

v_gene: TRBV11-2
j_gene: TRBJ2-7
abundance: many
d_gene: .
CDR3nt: TGTGCCAGCAGGGGCTACGAGCAGTACTTC
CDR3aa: CASRGYEQYF

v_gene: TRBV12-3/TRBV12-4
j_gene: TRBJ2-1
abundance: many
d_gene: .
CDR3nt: TGTGCCAGCAGTTTTAGAGGAACCAATGAGCAGTTCTTC
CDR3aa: CASSFRGTNEQFF

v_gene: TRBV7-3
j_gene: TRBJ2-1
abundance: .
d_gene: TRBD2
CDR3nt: TGTGCCAGCAGCTTATCCGGACTAGCGGGAGTATTGGGCCATGAGCAGTTCTTC
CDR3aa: CASSLSGLAGVLGHEQFF

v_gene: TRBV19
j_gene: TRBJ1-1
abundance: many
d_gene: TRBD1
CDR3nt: TGTGCCAGTAGTCAAGGGACAGGGGGCCATAACACTGAAGCTTTCTTT
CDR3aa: CASSQGTGGHNTEAFF

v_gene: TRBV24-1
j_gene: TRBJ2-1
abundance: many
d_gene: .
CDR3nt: TGTGCCACCAGTGATATCGATGAGCAGTTCTTC
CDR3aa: CATSDIDEQFF

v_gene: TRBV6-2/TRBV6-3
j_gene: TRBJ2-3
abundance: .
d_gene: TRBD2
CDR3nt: TGTGCCAGCAGGGAGCCCGGGACTAGCGATACGCAGTATTTT
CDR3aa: CASREPGTSDTQYF

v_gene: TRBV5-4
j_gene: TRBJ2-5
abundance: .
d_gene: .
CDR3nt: TGTGCCAGCAGCCCGACGACAGGCATGAGGGGAGAGACCCAGTACTTC
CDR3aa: CASSPTTGMRGETQYF

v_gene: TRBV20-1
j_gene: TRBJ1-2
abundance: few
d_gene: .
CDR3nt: TGCAGTGCTAGACCCTTGTCGGGGGAGGCGTCCTATGGCTACACCTTC
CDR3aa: CSARPLSGEASYGYTF

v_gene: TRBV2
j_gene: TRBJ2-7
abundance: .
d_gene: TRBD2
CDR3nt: TGTGCCAGCAGTGTTTTTAGCGGGAGGGCCGCCCCCGCCTACGAGCAGTACTTC
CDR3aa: CASSVFSGRAAPAYEQYF

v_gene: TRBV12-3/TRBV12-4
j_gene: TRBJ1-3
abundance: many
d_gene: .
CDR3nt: TGTGCCAGCACCTCGGGGGGCGGCGGAAACACCATATATTTT
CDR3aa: CASTSGGGGNTIYF

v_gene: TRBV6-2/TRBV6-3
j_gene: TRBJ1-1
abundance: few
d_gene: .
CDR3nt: TGTGCCAGCAGTTACCCGGGGAACACTGAAGCTTTCTTT
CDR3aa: CASSYPGNTEAFF

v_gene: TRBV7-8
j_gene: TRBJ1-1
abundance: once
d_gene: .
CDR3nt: TGTGCCAGCAGTCAAGGGCGGGGTAGGTACACTGAAGCTTTCTTT
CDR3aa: CASSQGRGRYTEAFF

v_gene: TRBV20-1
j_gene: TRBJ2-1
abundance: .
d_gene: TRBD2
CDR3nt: TGCAGTGCTAGAGCTTGGACTAGCGAACATGAGCAGTTCTTC
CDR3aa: CSARAWTSEHEQFF

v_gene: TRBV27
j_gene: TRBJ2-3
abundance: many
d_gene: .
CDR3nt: TGTGCCAGCAGTCCCCGCTTGACAGATACGCAGTATTTT
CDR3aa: CASSPRLTDTQYF

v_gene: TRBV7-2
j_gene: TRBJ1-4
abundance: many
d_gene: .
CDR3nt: TGTGCCAGCAGCTTAGAGGCCCGGGAAAAACTGTTTTTT
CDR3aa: CASSLEAREKLFF

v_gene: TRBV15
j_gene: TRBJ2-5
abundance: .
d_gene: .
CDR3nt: TGTGCCACCAGCAGAGATCCAAGTAGAGAGACCCAGTACTTC
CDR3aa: CATSRDPSRETQYF

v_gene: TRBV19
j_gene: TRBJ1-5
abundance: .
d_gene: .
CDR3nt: TGTGCCAGTAGTATAGAAGGCCGTAGCAGGGGTAATCAGCCCCAGCATTTT
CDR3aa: CASSIEGRSRGNQPQHF

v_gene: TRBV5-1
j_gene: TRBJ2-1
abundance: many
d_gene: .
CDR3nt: TGCGCCAGCAGCTTCGACTTAAGTGAGCAGTTCTTC
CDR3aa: CASSFDLSEQFF

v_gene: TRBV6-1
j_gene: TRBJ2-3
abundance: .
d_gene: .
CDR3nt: TGTGCCAGCAGCCCTACCCACTACAACGATAAGCAGTATTTT
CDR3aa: CASSPTHYNDKQYF

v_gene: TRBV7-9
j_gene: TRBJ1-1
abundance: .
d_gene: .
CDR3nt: TGTGCCAGCAGCTTAGGCAGTATGGAAGCTTTCTTT
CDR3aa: CASSLGSMEAFF

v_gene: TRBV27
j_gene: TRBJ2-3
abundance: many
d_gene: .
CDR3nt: TGTGCCAGCAGTTTATCGAGGGCAGATACGCAGTATTTT
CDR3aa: CASSLSRADTQYF

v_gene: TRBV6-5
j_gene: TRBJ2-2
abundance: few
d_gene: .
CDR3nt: TGTGCCAGCAGTTACTTCGGCGGGCGTCGCGGGGAGCTGTTTTTT
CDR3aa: CASSYFGGRRGELFF

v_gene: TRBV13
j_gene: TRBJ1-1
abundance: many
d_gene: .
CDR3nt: TGTGCCAGCAGCTTAGAGGAGGGCCTAAACACTGAAGCTTTCTTT
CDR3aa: CASSLEEGLNTEAFF